This T cell receptor (beta chain) was recovered during a study of blood T cell repertoires in COVID-19. Study information: The United States, Italy and Spain supplied acute and convalescent COVID-19 samples.

In germline, CDR1 is MDHEN, CDR2 SYDVKM. V lost 5 bases to trimming and J lost 7 bases, with 8 bases between them. This CDR3 contains 11 residues. The assay was immunoSEQ multiplex PCR, and TCRdb's table has in-frame clones only and misses some. Among 130,000 or so clones, just over 85% were seen once, and the ten largest hold over 8%. The TCR comes from a woman aged 55-69 years with acute or convalescent COVID-19. The source material was peripheral blood. This sequence joins TRBV28 and TRBJ1-1; D remains ambiguous. CDR3 region: CASSALYEAFF. CDR3 nucleotides: TGTGCCAGCAGTGCACTTTATGAAGCTTTCTTT.